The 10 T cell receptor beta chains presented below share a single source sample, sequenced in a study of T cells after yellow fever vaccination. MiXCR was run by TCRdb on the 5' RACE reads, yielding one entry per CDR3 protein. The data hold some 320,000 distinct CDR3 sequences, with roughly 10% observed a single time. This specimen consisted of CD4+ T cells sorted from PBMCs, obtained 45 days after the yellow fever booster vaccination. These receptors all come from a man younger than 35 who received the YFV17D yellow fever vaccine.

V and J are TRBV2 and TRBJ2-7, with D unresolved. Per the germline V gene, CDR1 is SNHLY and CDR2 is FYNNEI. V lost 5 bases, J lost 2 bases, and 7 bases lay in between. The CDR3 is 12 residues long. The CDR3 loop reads CASSTMPYEQYF. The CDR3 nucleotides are TGTGCCAGCAGTACAATGCCCTACGAGCAGTACTTC.

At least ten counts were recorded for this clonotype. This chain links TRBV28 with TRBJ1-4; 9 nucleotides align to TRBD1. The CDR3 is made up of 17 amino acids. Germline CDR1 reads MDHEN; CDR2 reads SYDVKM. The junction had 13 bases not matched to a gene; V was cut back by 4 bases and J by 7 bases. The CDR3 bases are TGTGCCAGCAGTTCCTCCGGGACAGGGTCCCTTGGTGAAAAACTGTTTTTT. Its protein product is CASSSSGTGSLGEKLFF.

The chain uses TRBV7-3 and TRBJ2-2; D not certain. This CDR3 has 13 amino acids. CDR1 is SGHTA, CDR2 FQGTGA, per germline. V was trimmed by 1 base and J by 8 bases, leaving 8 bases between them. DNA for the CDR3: TGTGCCAGCAGCTTAAGCCAGAATGGGGAGCTGTTTTTT. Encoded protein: CASSLSQNGELFF.

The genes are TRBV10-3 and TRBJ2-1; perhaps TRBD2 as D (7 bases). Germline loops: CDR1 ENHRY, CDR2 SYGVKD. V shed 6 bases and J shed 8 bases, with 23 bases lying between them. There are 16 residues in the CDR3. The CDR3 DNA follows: TGTGCCATCAGAGCCCATCCAACGGGGGGCTGGGATGAGCAGTTCTTC. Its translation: CAIRAHPTGGWDEQFF.

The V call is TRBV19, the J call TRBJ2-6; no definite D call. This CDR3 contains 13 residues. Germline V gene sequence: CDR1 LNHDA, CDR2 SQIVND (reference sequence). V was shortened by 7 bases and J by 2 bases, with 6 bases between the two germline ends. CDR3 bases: TGTGCCAGTAAGCAGGCTGGGGCCAACGTCCTGACTTTC. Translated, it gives CASKQAGANVLTF.

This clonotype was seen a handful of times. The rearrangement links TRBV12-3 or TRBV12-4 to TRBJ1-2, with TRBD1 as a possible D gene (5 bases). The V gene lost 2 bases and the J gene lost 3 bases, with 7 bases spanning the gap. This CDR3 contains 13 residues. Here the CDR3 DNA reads TGTGCCAGCAGTTTATGGGGGGACTATGGCTACACCTTC. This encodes CASSLWGDYGYTF.

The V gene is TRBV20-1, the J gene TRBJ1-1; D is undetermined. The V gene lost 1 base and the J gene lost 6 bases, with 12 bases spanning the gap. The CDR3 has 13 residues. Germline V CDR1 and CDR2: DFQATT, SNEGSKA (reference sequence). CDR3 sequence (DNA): TGCAGTGCTAGAGGGATTTCGGAGTCTGAAGCTTTCTTT. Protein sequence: CSARGISESEAFF.

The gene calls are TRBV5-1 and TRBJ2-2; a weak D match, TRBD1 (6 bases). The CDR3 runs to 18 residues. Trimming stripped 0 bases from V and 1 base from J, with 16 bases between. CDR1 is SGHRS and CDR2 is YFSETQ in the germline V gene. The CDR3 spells CASSLAPQGQGNTGELFF. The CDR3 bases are TGCGCCAGCAGCTTGGCCCCCCAGGGGCAGGGGAACACCGGGGAGCTGTTTTTT.

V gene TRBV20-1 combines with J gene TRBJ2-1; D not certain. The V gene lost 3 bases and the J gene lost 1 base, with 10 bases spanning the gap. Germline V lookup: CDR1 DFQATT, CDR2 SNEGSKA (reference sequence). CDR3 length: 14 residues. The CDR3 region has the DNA TGCAGTGCTAGTTTACCCGTTTCCTACAATGAGCAGTTCTTC. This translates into CSASLPVSYNEQFF.

As DNA, the CDR3 is TGCGCCAGCAGCTTAATAGCGGGGGCTGGGGCCAACGTCCTGACTTTC. This codes for CASSLIAGAGANVLTF. The J gene is TRBJ2-6, the V gene TRBV5-1; 9 bases fit TRBD2. The germline V gene encodes CDR1 SGHRS and CDR2 YFSETQ. V lost 2 bases to trimming and J lost 2 bases; unmatched junction nucleotides: 2. This CDR3 spans 16 amino acids.